Below, 17 T cell receptor beta chains from the same sample are listed, as sequenced in a study of cytomegalovirus exposure and HLA in healthy donors. Sequenced by immunoSEQ multiplex PCR; TCRdb stores in-frame clones only, minus some. The repertoire includes about 98,000 clones, about 88% of them detected once, and 6.3% sits in the top ten. Sequenced input: PBMCs. These receptors originate from a man aged 18 to 30 in good health and CMV-seropositive.

The gene calls are TRBV10-3 and TRBJ1-3; D not certain. With 8 bases removed from V and 0 bases from J, the gap between germline ends came to 14 bases. The CDR3 runs to 15 residues. The germline V gene encodes CDR1 ENHRY and CDR2 SYGVKD. CDR3 DNA: TGTGCCATCGGAGATTTCGAAAGCTCTGGAAACACCATATATTTT. Amino acid sequence: CAIGDFESSGNTIYF.

This chain links TRBV4-1 with TRBJ1-1, with TRBD1 matching over 9 bases. CDR1 MGHRA and CDR2 YSYEKL come from the germline V gene. Trimming removed 7 bases from V and 1 base from J; junction bases left unmatched: 7. The CDR3 is made up of 15 amino acids. In DNA, the CDR3 is TGCGCCAGCACCTACGGGGACAGGGCGAACACTGAAGCTTTCTTT. Its translation: CASTYGDRANTEAFF.

The gene calls are TRBV7-2 and TRBJ2-7; 11 nucleotides agree with TRBD2. Germline CDR1 reads SGHTA; CDR2 reads FQGNSA. This CDR3 region has 15 residues. V shed 4 bases, J shed 4 bases, and the junction held 6 bases outside the gene matches. The CDR3 protein is CASSSASGGQYEQYF. CDR3 nucleotides: TGTGCCAGCAGCTCTGCTAGCGGGGGGCAATACGAGCAGTACTTC.

This clone occurred once. This chain links TRBV6-1 with TRBJ1-1, with D possibly being TRBD1 (6 bases). Per germline, CDR1 MNHNS and CDR2 SASEGT. CDR3 length: 15 residues. The V and J ends lost 1 base and 9 bases respectively, with 18 bases between them. DNA of the CDR3: TGTGCCAGCAGTGAAGTTGGACAGACGATTATTAAAGCTTTCTTT. Encoded protein: CASSEVGQTIIKAFF.

V usage is TRBV7-9 and J usage is TRBJ1-2; D might be TRBD1 (5 bases). Germline CDR1 reads SEHNR; CDR2 reads FQNEAQ (reference sequence). The CDR3 contains 15 residues. Between the trimmed V and J ends, which lost 1 base and 3 bases, there was a span of 12 bases. In DNA, the CDR3 is TGTGCCAGCAGCTTAGTGGGGCTCTATGACTATGGCTACACCTTC. Translation: CASSLVGLYDYGYTF.

The V and J genes are TRBV7-7 and TRBJ1-2; maybe TRBD1 (5 bases). Germline V lookup: CDR1 SSHAT, CDR2 FNYEAQ (reference sequence). The CDR3 is 15 amino acids. With 6 bases removed from V and 6 bases from J, the gap between germline ends came to 20 bases. This chain's CDR3 is CASRSPLRVYDGYTF. Here the CDR3 DNA reads TGTGCCAGCAGGTCTCCCCTCAGGGTATATGATGGCTACACCTTC.

The chain links TRBV19 to TRBJ1-2; 9 bases fit TRBD1. Germline CDR1 and CDR2: LNHDA and SQIVND (reference sequence). The CDR3 spans 14 residues. V gave up 4 bases and J gave up 8 bases; unmatched junction bases: 8. The CDR3 reads CASSTVTGGKGYTF. The CDR3 DNA reads TGTGCCAGTAGTACCGTCACAGGGGGCAAAGGCTACACCTTC.

This clone appeared a few times. The gene calls are TRBV7-2 and TRBJ1-5, with 8 bases that match TRBD1. The junction had 4 bases not matched to a gene; V was cut back by 2 bases and J by 4 bases. Germline lookup yields CDR1 SGHTA and CDR2 FQGNSA. This CDR3 has 15 amino acids. The CDR3, as DNA: TGTGCCAGCAGCTTAAGGACAGGGCCGAATCAGCCCCAGCATTTT. Translating it yields CASSLRTGPNQPQHF.

The chain is built from TRBV4-2 and TRBJ2-7; 13 nucleotides match TRBD2. Unmatched junction bases numbered 2, after V lost 0 bases and J lost 0 bases. The CDR3 loop spans 17 amino acids. CDR1 is LGHNA, CDR2 YNFKEQ, per germline. CDR3 protein: CASSQDGTSGASYEQYF. CDR3 coding DNA: TGTGCCAGCAGCCAAGATGGGACTAGCGGGGCCTCCTACGAGCAGTACTTC.

This chain joins TRBV5-1 and TRBJ2-7, with a tentative D call TRBD1 (6 bases). Trimming took 0 bases from V and 2 from J, leaving 12 bases between them. Germline V gene sequence: CDR1 SGHRS, CDR2 YFSETQ. The CDR3 loop spans 15 amino acids. This CDR3 reads CASSLAPGEAYEQYF. CDR3 nucleotide sequence: TGCGCCAGCAGCTTGGCCCCAGGGGAAGCCTACGAGCAGTACTTC. Using reference TRBV5-1 and TRBJ2-7 for the parts outside the CDR3, the full variable domain is KAGVTQTPRYLIKTRGQQVTLSCSPISGHRSVSWYQQTPGQGLQFLFEYFSETQRNKGNFPGRFSGRQFSNSRSEMNVSTLELGDSALYLCASSLAPGEAYEQYFGPGTRLTVT.

The genes are TRBV7-2 and TRBJ1-1; D is uncertain. Germline loops: CDR1 SGHTA, CDR2 FQGNSA. The V and J ends lost 1 base and 7 bases respectively, with 10 bases between them. The CDR3 is made up of 13 amino acids. The CDR3 sequence: CASSLVGRLEAFF. The CDR3 nucleotides are TGTGCCAGCAGCTTAGTTGGCAGACTTGAAGCTTTCTTT.

As to this clone: Germline and junction disagree at one end, which may indicate a read error. The chain recombines TRBV6-4 with TRBJ2-7; D possibly corresponds to TRBD1 (6 bases). The CDR3 is made up of 10 amino acids. From germline, CDR1 is MRHNA and CDR2 SNTAGT. The CDR3 DNA follows: TGTGCCAGCAGTGACTCAGGCAGGGGCTTC. Protein product: CASSDSGRGF.

The rearrangement links TRBV29-1 to TRBJ1-2; possible D gene TRBD1, 6 bases. CDR1 is SQVTM and CDR2 is ANQGSEA in the germline V gene. Deletions cut 3 bases from V and 6 bases from J, with 11 bases between. The CDR3 runs 12 residues. DNA of the CDR3: TGCAGCGTTGATGGGGAGGGGGATGGCTACACCTTC. Amino acid sequence: CSVDGEGDGYTF.

The rearrangement joins TRBV28 to TRBJ2-3; no definite D call. Germline CDR1 reads MDHEN; CDR2 reads SYDVKM. CDR3 length: 17 amino acids. Trimming removed 1 base from V and 0 bases from J, with 14 bases in between. CDR3 in DNA: TGTGCCAGCAGTTTATTTTATTCGGGTGGGAGCACAGATACGCAGTATTTT. Amino acid sequence: CASSLFYSGGSTDTQYF.

The J gene is TRBJ2-3, the V gene TRBV19, with D hard to call. CDR1 LNHDA and CDR2 SQIVND come from the germline V gene (reference sequence). V dropped 1 base and J dropped 4 bases, with 9 bases sitting between them. This CDR3 has 14 residues. The CDR3 loop is CASSIGRRSDTQYF. The CDR3 DNA is TGTGCCAGTAGTATAGGCCGGAGATCAGATACGCAGTATTTT.

The chain is built from TRBV18 and TRBJ1-4; D call uncertain. This CDR3 has 16 residues. In germline, CDR1 is KGHSH, CDR2 LQKENI. V was trimmed by 3 bases and J by 0 bases, leaving 11 bases between them. The CDR3 DNA is TGTGCCAGCTCACCGGGGAGGTTTGCAACTAATGAAAAACTGTTTTTT. Translating it yields CASSPGRFATNEKLFF. Full variable domain (rest looked up from reference TRBV18 and TRBJ1-4): NAGVMQNPRHLVRRRGQEARLRCSPMKGHSHVYWYRQLPEEGLKFMVYLQKENIIDESGMPKERFSAEFPKEGPSILRIQQVVRGDSAAYFCASSPGRFATNEKLFFGSGTQLSVL.

This chain connects TRBV27 to TRBJ2-3; 9 bases map to TRBD1. With V trimmed by 5 bases and J by 2 bases, 14 bases remained unmatched. The CDR3 sequence is 18 residues long. Germline-derived CDR1 and CDR2 are MNHEY and SMNVEV (reference sequence). CDR3 nucleotide sequence: TGTGCCAGCAGTCCACCGGGACAGGGTATTACACTCACAGATACGCAGTATTTT. This sequence encodes CASSPPGQGITLTDTQYF.